The source of this T cell receptor beta chain is a study of human T cells and chemical hapten exposure. TCRdb ran MiXCR on the RACE reads and lists one entry per CDR3 protein. The sample holds 150,000 to 200,000 distinct CDR3 sequences; just under 30% are singletons and the top ten take nearly 3%. CDR3 length: 15 residues. The V gene end was trimmed by 5 bases and the J gene end by 5 bases; junction bases not matched to a gene: 8. This clonotype was seen a few times. Time point denoted: pre-sensitization, week 0. Treatment: therapeutic diphenylcyclopropenone sensitization with weekly scalp DPC. The sequenced sample was whole blood, obtained in connection with sensitization to the hapten diphenylcyclopropenone (DPC). The source of this sequence is a woman in her thirties with alopecia areata. Some clones in this sample may be carry-over from other donors' samples. This sequence joins TRBV12-3 or TRBV12-4 and TRBJ2-7; 11 nucleotides align to TRBD1. In DNA form, the CDR3 reads TGTGCCAGCAGTAGCGCGGGACAGGGGGTACACGAGCAGTACTTC. Translating gives CASSSAGQGVHEQYF.